Following are 14 T cell receptor beta chains from one sample sequenced in a study of high-grade serous ovarian cancer treatment subgroups (dated by TCRdb to 2020 to 2022). The tumor samples were collected prior to definitive surgery or chemotherapy. The protocol used for the library was the immunoSEQ multiplex PCR assay. What TCRdb holds here is the immuneACCESS table cut down to in-frame rearrangements. Part of the clones is not present; checked against another copy, under half of the missing clones reflect an unresolved V gene, and the others are unexplained. This sample lists 35,000 to 45,000 clones; 75% to 85% were detected once. The ten top clones hold approximately 3% of the sample. Sequenced input: tumor tissue. The source is a human donor with high-grade serous ovarian cancer.

The chain employs TRBV19 and TRBJ2-3, with TRBD2 matching over 13 bases. The J segment lost 1 base and the V segment lost 5 bases, leaving 6 bases of the junction unmatched. The germline gives CDR1 LNHDA, CDR2 SQIVND (reference sequence). The CDR3 contains 17 residues. CDR3 residues: CASSPGTSGDRTDTQYF. The CDR3 DNA sequence: TGTGCCAGTAGTCCCGGGACTAGCGGGGACCGCACAGATACGCAGTATTTT. The variable domain in full, completed from reference TRBV19 and TRBJ2-3, reads DGGITQSPKYLFRKEGQNVTLSCEQNLNHDAMYWYRQDPGQGLRLIYYSQIVNDFQKGDIAEGYSVSREKKESFPLTVTSAQKNPTAFYLCASSPGTSGDRTDTQYFGPGTRLTVL.

The chain uses TRBV7-2 and TRBJ1-2; D is undetermined. Trimming left V 4 bases short and J 5 bases short, with 17 bases between. The CDR3 totals 15 residues. Germline CDR1 SGHTA, CDR2 FQGNSA. CDR3 coding DNA: TGTGCCAGCAGCTCTACCTTTGGCCGAACTTATGGCTACACCTTC. Encoded protein: CASSSTFGRTYGYTF.

This clone appeared a single time. The gene calls are TRBV7-9 and TRBJ2-3, with 9 bases lining up with TRBD2. This CDR3 is 16 amino acids long. Germline V CDR1 and CDR2: SEHNR, FQNEAQ (reference sequence). Unmatched junction bases numbered 6, after V lost 1 base and J lost 4 bases. In DNA form, the CDR3 reads TGTGCCAGCAGCTTAGTCGGCGGGAGGGCAGCAGATACGCAGTATTTT. Its protein product is CASSLVGGRAADTQYF.

CDR3 sequence (DNA): TGTGCCAGCAGCCGCTCAGGGTGGCTCGAAAAACTGTTTTTT. This translates into CASSRSGWLEKLFF. J is TRBJ1-4 and V is TRBV11-2; a possible D gene is TRBD1 (5 bases). This CDR3 contains 14 residues. The germline V gene has CDR1 SGHAT and CDR2 FQNNGV. Trimming shortened V by 5 bases and J by 8 bases, and 15 bases separated the two germline ends.

CDR3 sequence: CASSLGGYNEQFF. For the CDR3, the DNA is TGTGCCAGCAGCTTGGGCGGTTACAATGAGCAGTTCTTC. The rearrangement joins TRBV11-3 to TRBJ2-1, with D unclear. Trimming shortened V by 3 bases and J by 4 bases, and 7 bases separated the two germline ends. The CDR3 sequence is 13 residues long. CDR1 is SGHNT, CDR2 YENEEA, per germline.

The gene calls are TRBV28 and TRBJ2-7, with D possibly being TRBD1 (6 bases). V was clipped by 5 bases and J by 2 bases, with 10 bases between them. Germline lookup yields CDR1 MDHEN and CDR2 SYDVKM. This CDR3 contains 13 residues. CDR3: CASSRQGPYEQYF. In DNA form, the CDR3 reads TGTGCCAGCAGTAGGCAGGGGCCCTACGAGCAGTACTTC.

This clone was counted between two and nine times. The chain employs TRBV19 and TRBJ2-7; 8 bases match TRBD2. This CDR3 has 15 residues. J gave up 6 bases and V 6 bases, and 13 bases lay outside the gene matches. Germline V gives CDR1 LNHDA, CDR2 SQIVND (reference sequence). In nucleotides, the CDR3 is TGTGCCAGTAGCCCCCAGGTTAGCGGGGCCGGCGAGCAGTACTTC. Its translation is CASSPQVSGAGEQYF.

V gene TRBV6-6 combines with J gene TRBJ2-3; the D is unclear. Germline V gene data show CDR1 as MNHNY and CDR2 as SVGAGI (reference sequence). The V and J ends lost 6 bases and 0 bases respectively, with 4 bases between them. There are 12 residues in the CDR3. DNA of the CDR3: TGTGCCAGCAGCCGGAGCACAGATACGCAGTATTTT. It yields the protein CASSRSTDTQYF.

The chain carries TRBV2 and TRBJ1-2; D ambiguous. Germline V gene sequence: CDR1 SNHLY, CDR2 FYNNEI. The CDR3 has 14 amino acids. Trimming pared 1 base from V and 1 base from J, leaving 7 bases between. Here the CDR3 reads CASSEDGFNYGYTF. The CDR3 DNA reads TGTGCCAGCAGTGAAGACGGCTTTAACTATGGCTACACCTTC.

The chain joins TRBV18 to TRBJ2-7; 10 nucleotides agree with TRBD1. V lost 6 bases, J lost 5 bases, and 7 bases stayed unmatched. CDR3 length equals 14 residues. CDR1 is KGHSH, CDR2 LQKENI, per germline. CDR3: CASSGTGVVNEQYF. CDR3 nucleotides: TGTGCCAGCTCCGGGACAGGGGTAGTAAACGAGCAGTACTTC.

The chain recombines TRBV27 with TRBJ2-2; D possibly uses TRBD1 or TRBD2 (6 bases each). The CDR3 has 15 residues. The germline V gene encodes CDR1 MNHEY and CDR2 SMNVEV (reference sequence). The V end lost 10 bases, the J end lost 0 bases, and 15 bases lay between the germline ends. The CDR3 DNA sequence: TGTGCCACCGGCCGGGGGCAGCCGAACACCGGGGAGCTGTTTTTT. Its protein product is CATGRGQPNTGELFF.

V is TRBV19 and J is TRBJ2-3; D perhaps matches TRBD1 (5 bases). CDR1 is LNHDA, CDR2 SQIVND, per germline (reference sequence). The CDR3 extends over 16 amino acids. Trimming removed 5 bases at V and 2 bases at J, with 17 bases between. The DNA for the CDR3 is TGTGCCAGTAGTGGGTATGGGGCGGAGTTCACAGATACGCAGTATTTT. Encoded protein: CASSGYGAEFTDTQYF.

About this clone: No conserved phenylalanine or tryptophan ends this CDR3, so it is likely a read error. The DNA is left out, because the CDR3 cannot be placed on it with certainty; the CDR3 is given as TCRdb lists it. The chain uses TRBV30 and TRBJ1-2; the listed D gene, TRBD1, was not tested against the DNA. Germline V CDR1 and CDR2: GTSNPN, SVGIG (reference sequence). The CDR3 numbers 9 amino acids, ends counted. CDR3: CALGQSGKC.

The chain employs TRBV4-3 and TRBJ2-1, with D possibly being TRBD1 (5 bases). The germline gives CDR1 LGHNA, CDR2 YSLEER. CDR3 length: 13 residues. V dropped 4 bases and J dropped 8 bases, with 12 bases sitting between them. CDR3 nucleotide sequence: TGCGCCAGCAGCCGTGGAAAGGGGTATGAGCAGTTCTTC. Protein: CASSRGKGYEQFF.